The sequence of this T cell receptor (beta chain) was determined in a study of cytomegalovirus exposure and HLA in healthy donors (dated by TCRdb to about 2017). Regarding the complete study: According to an earlier analysis of around 600 of the donors, roughly 180 million T cells yielded roughly 110 million unique TCR beta sequences and roughly 280 Gb of sequence data. An early release that covered roughly 600 HLA-typed donors contained around 300 gigabases of sequencing data and 70 million to 100 million unique TCR sequences. Of the roughly 390 genotyped donors, around 81% fell in the genetic ancestry cluster associated with self-reported Caucasian donors. The aim of the study was to test whether cataloging public T cell receptors could identify signatures of past pathogen exposure. The study used immunosequencing to profile the T cell repertoires of under 700 subjects and linked those repertoires to cytomegalovirus serostatus. A separate validation cohort of roughly 130 different subjects was used in addition to the 666-subject first cohort. To predict cytomegalovirus infection status, the study brought together high-throughput TCR immunosequencing, statistical association of individual TCRs with disease status, and machine learning. A later analysis re-analyzed previously published TCR beta repertoires from 600 to 850 donors and added high-resolution HLA genotyping to study TCR occurrence patterns. The later analysis used no new phenotypic data to find candidate immune exposures, relying instead on TCR beta sequences and their occurrence across donors. To decide whether each TCR beta V gene segment behaved as functional or pseudogenic, an earlier analysis of fewer than 750 of the donors relied on high-throughput TCR beta sequencing. Donor age, sex, ethnicity and CMV serostatus were compiled alongside the repertoire data. A later genetic analysis used genome-wide SNP genotypes for about 65% of the roughly 700 donors, treating that subset as a discovery cohort. Every discovery cohort repertoire had been produced on one sequencing platform. HLA typing included class I and class II loci at four-digit resolution. The number of donors typed differed by locus, with 629-630 for A, B, C, DRB1 and DQB1, 522 for DQA1, nearly 610 for DPA1, and some 470 for DPB1. Four or five DR-DQ haplotypes were handled as single units for association and clustering because linkage in the cohort was strong. Across approximately 400 genotyped donors of the cohort, an average of about 240,000 unique TCR beta nucleotide sequences per donor were sequenced, and 15% to 20% of those sequences were non-productive.

The library was built by means of the immunoSEQ multiplex PCR assay. For the multiplex PCR, a mixture combining 60 forward primers for TCR Vbeta segments and 13 reverse primers for TCR Jbeta segments was used. A multiplex PCR assay on genomic DNA amplified the CDR3 region of rearranged TCR beta genes. On the Illumina HiSeq System, the amplified TCR beta libraries were sequenced as 87-base-pair reads. The paper's data handling went like this. In a later analysis, about 80 million unique TCR beta chains were counted across the 500 to 700 repertoires, and roughly 11 million of these chains were shared by at least two donors. Raw reads were error-corrected and collapsed into unique sequences by a nearest-neighbor algorithm in which closely related sequences were merged to remove PCR and sequencing errors. V, D and J gene segments were assigned by aligning CDR3 sequences to IMGT reference sequences. For a sequence to be retained, at least a six-nucleotide match to both a V gene segment and a J gene segment was required. Rearrangements were classified as productive when the CDR3 lacked stop codons and remained in frame with V and J, and all other rearrangements were classified as non-productive. Following IMGT convention, CDR3 was defined as the stretch from the second conserved V-encoded cysteine up to the conserved J-encoded phenylalanine. In an earlier analysis of roughly 580 of the donors, sequences lacking an unambiguous match to a single V gene segment were excluded. An earlier analysis of 587 of the donors called V segments functional above 56.7% productive rearrangements and segregating when the between-donor standard deviation exceeded 5%. A statistical classification framework was built to diagnose cytomegalovirus status from the catalog of TCR beta chain sequences. In a later analysis, V and J genes were assigned by comparing TCR nucleotide sequences against IMGT/GENE-DB human TR gene sequences. The TCRdist pipeline was used in a later analysis to assign CDR3 sequences and most-parsimonious VDJ recombination scenarios. In a later analysis, each TCR beta chain was defined by its CDR3 amino acid sequence together with its V-gene family, and reads lacking a unique V-gene family were excluded. To address suspected cross-contamination and a sequencing artifact, a later analysis removed approximately 590 highly shared, low-generation-probability nucleotide sequences. In a later analysis, a clonal expansion index was calculated for each public chain from normalized within-repertoire ranks of inferred template counts. A later analysis computed generation probabilities with a VDJ recombination model fitted to out-of-frame rearrangements, and checked the results against IGoR. A later analysis scored TCR-TCR, TCR-HLA and TCR-CMV co-occurrence with hypergeometric tests, applying a repertoire-size bias correction to TCR pairs. In a later analysis, false discovery rates were estimated by permuting HLA or CMV assignments 20 times. In a later analysis, co-occurring TCRs were grouped using DBSCAN, and TCRdist sequence similarity was added for clustering within HLA-allele-positive subsets. For co-occurrence clustering, repertoires with fewer than 30,000 or more than 120,000 public chains were excluded, along with about five repertoires with anomalous nucleotide sharing. The source is immuneACCESS, and TCRdb retained only in-frame sequences with V and J called. Part of the clones is not carried over; for the studies checked, unresolved V genes explain less than half of this, and the remainder is unexplained. V and J calls and clone size are as listed in that table; D and trimming were resolved from the DNA. The sample profile shows approximately 140,000 clones; around three quarters of them were found once. The ten most abundant clones make up over 1.5% of the sample.

Taken from the germline V gene (reference sequence), the CDR1 and CDR2 loops are MNHNY and SVGAGI. The V end loses 0 bases and the J end loses 1 base, and a stretch of 9 bases separates them. From the cysteine through the phenylalanine, the CDR3 covers 16 amino acids. The DNA shown is the 48-base CDR3, in frame from base 1. In total, approximately 700 healthy bone marrow donors made up the cohort. All cohort members were sampled while nominally healthy, although unrecorded immune exposures were likely present. The donor was CMV seronegative and belonged to the group of roughly 330 seronegative cohort members. Every donor gave a peripheral blood sample, and the peripheral blood mononuclear cells from that sample were used for TCR beta sequencing. Genomic DNA was extracted from the blood cell samples with the Qiagen DNeasy Blood Extraction Kit. Points on this clone: It lacks a known antigen. Base qualities are not provided; no much larger clone lies one nucleotide away.

Summary of the overall study and its limitations: According to a later genetic analysis, donors in an Asian-associated ancestry cluster had fewer N-insertions in productive TCRs than the approximately 670-donor mean. Some IMGT-functional V segments, including TRBV6-2 and TRBV6-3, could not be told apart with the 87-base-pair reads, so those segments were excluded. A further reported finding was that TCR beta sequences accurately predicted the HLA-A and HLA-B alleles for most subjects in the first cohort. Immune exposure information for the cohort was limited to CMV serostatus. In a later analysis, HLA-associated TCR beta chains showed more clonal expansion and lower generation probabilities than non-associated chains that were equally common. While some public TCRs were present in many individuals, most TCR sequences turned up only very rarely across donors. In the study, around 150 TCR beta chains were listed as associated with cytomegalovirus. In a later analysis, some 18,000 TCR beta sequences were associated with specific HLA alleles at a false discovery rate of 0.05. In vitro tests confirmed that a few of the cytomegalovirus-associated TCR beta chains recognize cytomegalovirus antigens. Sequencing depth was assumed to be roughly uniform across donors in the presence/absence analyses, though that assumption may not hold. Assigning TCR associations to individual alleles was difficult when HLA alleles, especially DR and DQ, strongly co-occurred. It was suggested by the authors that the approach could potentially be generalized to other disease states and immunological phenotypes. In a later analysis, the rate of TCR association differed among HLA loci, with DRB1 alleles having the most associated TCRs and HLA-C alleles having the fewest. In a later genetic analysis, a missense DCLRE1C variant was associated with V-gene and J-gene trimming of TCR beta chains, and the association was replicated in an independent cohort. An earlier analysis of approximately 600 of the donors showed that most TCR beta V segments appeared in productive rearrangements either about 87% or about 30% of the time, which broadly matched IMGT annotations. In this cohort, only TCR beta chains were sequenced, and detectable features were limited by the absence of alpha or paired-chain data. Correlated functional status among segregating V segments might be attributable to linkage disequilibrium, but an unknown experimental factor could not be ruled out. In a later analysis, most CMV-associated TCR beta chains were found to appear HLA-restricted, with HLA associations seemingly driven largely by CMV exposure. A group of highly shared sequence variants was considered likely to be a technical artifact of the sequencing pipeline. HLA typing was unavailable for some donors at each locus, so association tests used only the typed subset. The classifier was reported to diagnose cytomegalovirus status with high specificity and sensitivity in both the original and validation cohorts. The earlier analysis of 587 of the donors excluded approximately 15 rarely observed V segments, including chromosome 9 orphons, because counts were too low. In a later analysis, several top co-occurrence clusters were reported to appear linked to parvovirus B19, influenza, CMV and Epstein-Barr virus.

Input material: PBMCs. The TCR comes from a woman between 45 and 65 years old in good health and CMV-seronegative. This chain joins TRBV6-6 to TRBJ1-4; too little of a D gene remains to name it. In nucleotide form, the sequence is TGTGCCAGCAGTTACTCACCGGTCGTAACTAATGAAAAACTGTTTTTT. This encodes CASSYSPVVTNEKLFF.